What follows are 26 T cell receptor beta chains derived from one specimen sequenced in a study of blood T cell repertoires in COVID-19. The data were produced by immunoSEQ multiplex PCR, yet TCRdb's version contains in-frame clones alone and is incomplete. The profile covers around 56,000 clones, with over 70% appearing a single time and about 15% taken by the ten largest. The sample was peripheral blood. Receptors originate from a woman in her 70s with acute or convalescent COVID-19.

This rearrangement joins TRBV30 to TRBJ1-6; 8 bases map to TRBD1. The CDR3 has 14 amino acids. V was pared by 3 bases and J by 9 bases, with 7 bases of the junction left unmatched. Germline CDR1 reads GTSNPN; CDR2 reads SVGIG (reference sequence). This CDR3 reads CAWRAGTGLSPLHF. CDR3 coding DNA: TGTGCCTGGAGGGCCGGGACAGGACTTTCACCCCTCCACTTT.

The chain uses TRBV2 and TRBJ1-1; D call uncertain. The germline gives CDR1 SNHLY, CDR2 FYNNEI. Trimming pared 6 bases from V and 11 bases from J, leaving 16 bases between. This CDR3 has 12 amino acids. This CDR3 is CASRREAPGAFF. DNA for the CDR3: TGTGCCAGCAGGCGGGAGGCCCCTGGGGCTTTCTTT.

The V and J genes are TRBV6-5 and TRBJ2-7; D is possibly TRBD1 (6 bases). V gave up 5 bases and J gave up 0 bases, with 14 bases separating them. This CDR3 region has 15 residues. The germline CDR1 and CDR2 sequences are MNHEY and SVGAGI. The CDR3 bases are TGTGCCAGCAGTCCAGACAGGCCCCACTCCTACGAGCAGTACGTC. It encodes CASSPDRPHSYEQYV.

This clone appeared many times. The chain uses TRBV29-1 and TRBJ1-2; no clear D gene. The CDR3 is made up of 10 amino acids. Germline V gives CDR1 SQVTM, CDR2 ANQGSEA. Trimming shortened V by 4 bases and J by 6 bases, and 6 bases separated the two germline ends. The DNA of the CDR3 is TGCAGCGTTGGGTACAATGGCTACACCTTC. It encodes CSVGYNGYTF.

Only one count was recorded for this clone. This rearrangement joins TRBV30 to TRBJ1-3; D is ambiguous. CDR1 is GTSNPN, CDR2 SVGIG, per germline (reference sequence). The CDR3 is made up of 13 amino acids. Trimming took off 4 bases at V and 4 bases at J, with 11 bases between the two ends. CDR3 sequence (DNA): TGTGCCTGGAAGCACAGCTCAGGAAACACCATATATTTT. Translation gives CAWKHSSGNTIYF.

The chain is built from TRBV29-1 and TRBJ1-1; 8 bases fit TRBD1. The CDR3 has 14 residues. J was trimmed by 4 bases and V by 5 bases; bases with no gene match: 9. Germline V lookup: CDR1 SQVTM, CDR2 ANQGSEA. The CDR3 here is CSVSSDRVSTEAFF. The CDR3 DNA is TGCAGCGTTTCTTCGGACAGGGTAAGCACTGAAGCTTTCTTT.

The CDR3 loop is CASGQGRVSGNTIYF. In DNA form, the CDR3 reads TGTGCTAGTGGTCAGGGGAGGGTGTCTGGAAACACCATATATTTT. The chain carries TRBV12-5 and TRBJ1-3; TRBD1 might be the D (6 bases). There are 15 residues in the CDR3. V dropped 5 bases and J dropped 1 base, with 12 bases sitting between them. CDR1 is LGHNT, CDR2 FRNRAP, per germline.

V and J are TRBV19 and TRBJ1-2; D is uncertain. V was shortened by 3 bases and J by 4 bases, with 6 bases between the two germline ends. Germline V gene lookup returns CDR1 LNHDA and CDR2 SQIVND (reference sequence). This CDR3 region has 12 residues. CDR3 sequence: CASSIRSYGYTF. CDR3 DNA sequence: TGTGCCAGTAGTATCAGGTCCTATGGCTACACCTTC.

V usage is TRBV29-1 and J usage is TRBJ1-2; no clear D. Trimming cost V 6 bases and J 5 bases, with 28 bases left between them. The CDR3 has 17 residues. Germline V CDR1 and CDR2: SQVTM, ANQGSEA. The CDR3 region has the DNA TGCAGCGTCCCAGAGGGCGACCGATACTCATATACGTATGGCTACACCTTC. Translated, it gives CSVPEGDRYSYTYGYTF.

This chain uses TRBV3-1 (or the pseudogene TRBV3-2) with TRBJ1-4; tentatively, D is TRBD1 (5 bases). Trimming took off 2 bases at V and 8 bases at J, with 12 bases between the two ends. This CDR3 region has 14 residues. The germline gives CDR1 LGHDT, CDR2 YNNKEL (reference sequence). The CDR3 loop is CASSQQGSQEKLFF. CDR3 bases: TGTGCCAGCAGCCAACAGGGATCGCAAGAAAAACTGTTTTTT.

CDR3 sequence: CASSQDGATVYGYTF. CDR3 DNA: TGCGCCAGCAGCCAAGATGGGGCGACTGTGTATGGCTACACCTTC. The V call is TRBV4-1, the J call TRBJ1-2; D might be TRBD1 (5 bases). CDR1 MGHRA and CDR2 YSYEKL come from the germline V gene. V was clipped by 0 bases and J by 5 bases, with 13 bases between them. This CDR3 spans 15 amino acids.

This clone was observed a few times. The V and J genes are TRBV19 and TRBJ1-1; D not resolved. CDR1 is LNHDA and CDR2 is SQIVND in the germline V gene (reference sequence). This CDR3 spans 12 amino acids. The V end was cut by 3 bases, the J end by 6 bases, with 8 bases between. CDR3 sequence: CASSIPRAEAFF. DNA for the CDR3: TGTGCCAGTAGTATCCCACGGGCTGAAGCTTTCTTT.

This rearrangement joins TRBV19 to TRBJ1-6; D not resolved. The CDR3 sequence is 16 residues long. Trimming pared 6 bases from V and 0 bases from J, leaving 12 bases between. Germline CDR1 is LNHDA and CDR2 is SQIVND (reference sequence). This CDR3 reads CASRADSLSYNSPLHF. In DNA form, the CDR3 reads TGTGCCAGTAGGGCAGACTCCCTCTCCTATAATTCACCCCTCCACTTT.

The rearrangement uses TRBV30 and TRBJ2-7; D possibly corresponds to TRBD1 (6 bases). This CDR3 is built from 15 residues. CDR1 and CDR2 from the germline V gene are GTSNPN and SVGIG (reference sequence). Deletions cut 3 bases from V and 2 bases from J, with 17 bases between. CDR3 sequence: CAWSHMGDKTYEQYF. The CDR3 DNA reads as TGTGCCTGGAGCCACATGGGGGACAAAACCTACGAGCAGTACTTC.

This clone was detected only once. This chain uses TRBV5-1 with TRBJ2-3; weak D call: TRBD1 (6 bases). The V end was cut by 6 bases, the J end by 2 bases, with 13 bases between. Germline lookup yields CDR1 SGHRS and CDR2 YFSETQ. The CDR3 spans 14 residues. The CDR3 region has the DNA TGCGCCAGCACCTCAGGGGCCACCACAGATACGCAGTATTTT. Amino acid sequence: CASTSGATTDTQYF.

The CDR3: CASRLAGRADTQYF. For the CDR3, the DNA is TGTGCCAGTCGACTAGCGGGGCGGGCAGATACGCAGTATTTT. This chain joins TRBV6-5 and TRBJ2-3; 11 nucleotides line up with TRBD2. Germline V lookup: CDR1 MNHEY, CDR2 SVGAGI. CDR3 length equals 14 residues. The trim removed 9 bases at V and 4 bases at J, leaving 6 bases unmatched.

This clone was detected only once. The chain employs TRBV5-6 and TRBJ1-5; D perhaps matches TRBD1 (5 bases). Trimming took off 0 bases at V and 5 bases at J, with 9 bases between the two ends. Germline assignment: CDR1 SGHDT and CDR2 YYEEEE. CDR3 size: 14 residues. The CDR3 region has the DNA TGTGCCAGCAGCTTGGGTCAGGGCTATCAGCCCCAGCATTTT. As protein: CASSLGQGYQPQHF.

The chain employs TRBV6-5 and TRBJ1-1, with a possible D match to TRBD1 (6 bases). Germline V gene lookup returns CDR1 MNHEY and CDR2 SVGAGI. Trimming cost V 0 bases and J 2 bases, with 13 bases left between them. The CDR3 covers 16 residues. CDR3 nucleotides: TGTGCCAGCAGTTACTCGACGGGACACATTAACACTGAAGCTTTCTTT. The encoded protein is CASSYSTGHINTEAFF.

The V and J genes are TRBV6-5 and TRBJ2-3, with D possibly matching TRBD1 (6 bases). The CDR3 is 13 amino acids. V gave up 7 bases and J gave up 1 base, with 9 bases separating them. Germline lookup yields CDR1 MNHEY and CDR2 SVGAGI. Here the CDR3 reads CASKPGGTDTQYF. CDR3 coding DNA: TGTGCCAGCAAACCAGGGGGCACAGATACGCAGTATTTT.

The rearrangement links TRBV25-1 to TRBJ2-1; TRBD1 matches 7 bases. This CDR3 has 16 residues. Per germline, CDR1 MGHDK and CDR2 SYGVNS. With 2 bases clipped from V and 5 bases from J, the junction kept 9 bases outside the gene matches. The CDR3 sequence is CASSELKTGIDNEQFF. DNA for the CDR3: TGTGCCAGCAGTGAACTGAAGACAGGGATCGACAATGAGCAGTTCTTC.

The chain recombines TRBV6-5 with TRBJ1-1; possibly TRBD1 for D (6 bases). Germline assignment: CDR1 MNHEY and CDR2 SVGAGI. This CDR3 has 13 residues. Trimming left V 6 bases short and J 2 bases short, with 10 bases between. The CDR3 loop reads CASSGQFNTEAFF. DNA for the CDR3: TGTGCCAGCAGCGGACAGTTCAACACTGAAGCTTTCTTT.

This chain joins TRBV5-1 and TRBJ1-2, with 7 bases lining up with TRBD1. Germline V lookup: CDR1 SGHRS, CDR2 YFSETQ. V lost 2 bases to trimming and J lost 8 bases; unmatched junction nucleotides: 6. The CDR3 is 13 amino acids. The CDR3, as DNA: TGCGCCAGCAGCTTCCAGGGGGTAGTCGGCTACACCTTC. This gives the protein CASSFQGVVGYTF.

This chain connects TRBV6-1 to TRBJ1-4; D remains ambiguous. Trimming cost V 1 base and J 6 bases, with 15 bases left between them. The germline V gene encodes CDR1 MNHNS and CDR2 SASEGT. The CDR3 totals 16 residues. CDR3 sequence: CASSEESGPLHEKLFF. The CDR3 DNA reads TGTGCCAGCAGTGAAGAATCTGGGCCATTACATGAAAAACTGTTTTTT.

The V call is TRBV3-1 (or the pseudogene TRBV3-2), the J call TRBJ1-3; 9 bases match TRBD1. Germline trimming cut 0 bases from V and 8 bases from J; bases unmatched to any gene: 5. CDR1 is LGHDT and CDR2 is YNNKEL in the germline V gene (reference sequence). This CDR3 region has 15 residues. The CDR3 sequence is CASSQERQGDDTIYF. In DNA, the CDR3 is TGTGCCAGCAGCCAAGAAAGACAGGGGGACGACACCATATATTTT.

V and J are TRBV20-1 and TRBJ1-1; D uncertain. The CDR3 length is 11 residues. Trimming removed 3 bases at V and 3 bases at J, with 5 bases between. Germline V gene lookup returns CDR1 DFQATT and CDR2 SNEGSKA (reference sequence). The CDR3 sequence is CSARDYTEAFF. Here the CDR3 DNA reads TGCAGTGCTAGGGACTACACTGAAGCTTTCTTT.

V gene TRBV21-1 combines with J gene TRBJ1-4; the D call of TRBD1 is as the table states it, not checked on the DNA. TRBV21-1 is an annotated pseudogene. The CDR3 runs to 13 residues. The CDR3 sequence: CASALDRDEKLFF. The CDR3 DNA follows: TGTGCCAGCGCTTTGGACAGGGATGAAAAACTGTTTTTT.